The T cell receptor (beta chain) under discussion was sequenced for a study of cytomegalovirus exposure and HLA in healthy donors. Profiled with immunoSEQ multiplex PCR; TCRdb holds only in-frame clones, not every one. The data show over 200,000 clones, roughly 88% seen once. The length of the CDR3 is 14 residues. CDR1 MNHEY and CDR2 SVGAGI come from the germline V gene. Trimming cost V 2 bases and J 6 bases; bases outside gene matches: 6. The V gene is TRBV6-5, the J gene TRBJ1-2; 7 bases are a match to TRBD1. The sample comprised PBMCs. This clonotype was obtained from a woman aged 25 to 45 in good health and CMV-seropositive. For the CDR3, the DNA is TGTGCCAGCAGTTACCACGACAGGGACAATGGCTACACCTTC. Translated: CASSYHDRDNGYTF.